This TCR beta chain was observed in a study of beta chain bispecific antibodies for T cell cancers. General study findings and limits: In these mixed samples, most targeted TRBV reads derived from the leukemia cell line. The TRBV12-3 share of total TRBV signal fell more than 98% after anti-TRBV12 rather than anti-CD19 exposure.

Expansion lasted roughly three days, with either anti-CD3 antibody OKT3 or CD3/CD28 beads. Unique molecular identifier barcodes measured each clonotype's abundance. TCRdb independently ran MiXCR on the 5' RACE reads; one entry per CDR3 protein. Of 20,000 to 25,000 distinct CDR3 sequences in the sample, approximately 2% are singletons; the top ten hold over 5%. Germline-derived CDR1 and CDR2 are LNHDA and SQIVND (reference sequence). Trimming left V 3 bases short and J 5 bases short, with 7 bases between. The length of the CDR3 is 12 residues. This clonotype has ten or more counts. Its antigen remains unidentified.

V is TRBV19 and J is TRBJ1-1, with D unclear. The TCR was taken from a human donor in good health. Some clones in this sample may be carry-over from other donors' samples. This specimen consisted of healthy donor T cells cultured with leukemia cells, obtained from a culture containing a bispecific antibody targeting TCR Vbeta12. CDR3 DNA sequence: TGTGCCAGTAGTATGCCAGCTACTGAAGCTTTCTTT. This encodes CASSMPATEAFF.